The 2 T cell receptor beta chains below come from one sample, sequenced in a study of T-cell memory formation after mild COVID-19. TCRdb re-derived calls from the 5' RACE reads in MiXCR, one entry per CDR3 protein. The table has roughly 400,000 distinct CDR3 sequences, approximately 24% seen once. The sample was PBMCs or a T cell subset sorted from them (not recorded which). These receptors all stem from an adult woman who had mild COVID-19 (a few samples of this study predate the infection). Cell type and time point are not known.

The gene calls are TRBV5-1 and TRBJ2-2; 8 bases line up with TRBD2. The V gene end was trimmed by 1 base and the J gene end by 1 base; junction bases not matched to a gene: 3. The CDR3 has 16 amino acids. The germline gives CDR1 SGHRS, CDR2 YFSETQ. CDR3 DNA: TGCGCCAGCAGCTTGAGAAGCGGGAGGAACACCGGGGAGCTGTTTTTT. Its translation: CASSLRSGRNTGELFF.

V and J are TRBV2 and TRBJ2-1; TRBD2 agrees at 14 bases. With V trimmed by 6 bases and J by 8 bases, 6 bases remained unmatched. The length of the CDR3 is 15 residues. Germline V gene data show CDR1 as SNHLY and CDR2 as FYNNEI. The CDR3 DNA sequence: TGTGCCAGCAGGACGGGACTAGCGGGAGATGATGAGCAGTTCTTC. This codes for CASRTGLAGDDEQFF. Combining the CDR3 with reference TRBV2 and TRBJ2-1 gives the whole variable domain EPEVTQTPSHQVTQMGQEVILRCVPISNHLYFYWYRQILGQKVEFLVSFYNNEISEKSEIFDDQFSVERPDGSNFTLKIRSTKLEDSAMYFCASRTGLAGDDEQFFGPGTRLTVL.